These 13 T cell receptor beta chains share one sample of origin, sequenced in a study of OX40 agonist ivuxolimab in advanced cancers. Library generation was performed with the immunoSEQ multiplex PCR assay. TCRdb limited this immuneACCESS table to in-frame rearrangements with V and J called. A share of clones is missing; checked studies link under half to unresolved V genes, and the rest is unexplained. In all, the sample holds tens of thousands of clones, and around 89% of those were seen once. Of the sample, 11% is held by the ten largest clones. This sample comprised CD4+ or CD8+ T cells sorted from blood, obtained in a trial of the OX40 agonist ivuxolimab. The origin of the receptors is an adult with an advanced solid tumor such as melanoma, head and neck, liver or kidney cancer.

The gene calls are TRBV19 and TRBJ2-2, with no clear D. The V gene lost 5 bases and the J gene lost 5 bases, with 9 bases spanning the gap. Germline values: CDR1 LNHDA, CDR2 SQIVND (reference sequence). The CDR3 loop spans 13 amino acids. CDR3 region: CASSFRQTGELFF. CDR3 nucleotides: TGTGCCAGTAGTTTCAGGCAGACCGGGGAGCTGTTTTTT.

This clone occurred once. The CDR3 DNA reads as TGTGCCAGCAGCTTCACCCCCGACGATACGCAGTATTTT. As protein: CASSFTPDDTQYF. J is TRBJ2-3 and V is TRBV7-2; D is undetermined. This CDR3 has 13 amino acids. V was shortened by 3 bases and J by 6 bases, with 10 bases between the two germline ends. CDR1 is SGHTA, CDR2 FQGNSA, per germline.

This chain joins TRBV15 and TRBJ2-1; TRBD1 aligns across 9 bases. Germline V gives CDR1 LNHNV, CDR2 YYDKDF (reference sequence). This CDR3 is built from 15 residues. The V gene end was trimmed by 0 bases and the J gene end by 7 bases; junction bases not matched to a gene: 4. The CDR3 sequence: CATSRDRQGGNEQFF. The CDR3 DNA is TGTGCCACCAGCAGAGACCGACAGGGGGGGAATGAGCAGTTCTTC.

The V call is TRBV7-9, the J call TRBJ2-3; 10 positions agree with TRBD2. This CDR3 spans 12 amino acids. Germline V gene sequence: CDR1 SEHNR, CDR2 FQNEAQ (reference sequence). J lost 12 bases, V lost 5 bases, and 5 bases had no gene match. The CDR3 region is CASSGLAGAQYF. CDR3 coding DNA: TGTGCCAGCAGCGGGCTAGCGGGAGCTCAGTATTTT.

The rearrangement uses TRBV7-3 and TRBJ2-6, with D tentatively TRBD1 or TRBD2 (5 bases each). V lost 6 bases to trimming and J lost 12 bases, with 15 bases between them. There are 13 residues in the CDR3. CDR1 is SGHTA, CDR2 FQGTGA, per germline. The CDR3 DNA is TGTGCCAGCAGGCCATCCGCCGGGACCGTCCTGACTTTC. Protein: CASRPSAGTVLTF.

The chain joins TRBV5-1 to TRBJ2-2; tentative D call: TRBD1 (6 bases). The CDR3 has 14 amino acids. Trimming cost V 4 bases and J 5 bases, with 12 bases left between them. The germline CDR1 and CDR2 sequences are SGHRS and YFSETQ. CDR3 in amino acids: CASSPPDSTGELFF. In nucleotides, the CDR3 is TGCGCCAGCAGCCCCCCGGACAGTACCGGGGAGCTGTTTTTT.

J is TRBJ2-7 and V is TRBV28, with TRBD1 matching 8 bases. This CDR3 is built from 15 residues. Germline CDR1 reads MDHEN; CDR2 reads SYDVKM. After removal of 7 bases from V and 4 bases from J, the junction contained 12 bases not matched to a gene. The CDR3: CASIGERTGRYEQYF. The DNA for the CDR3 is TGTGCCAGCATAGGGGAAAGGACAGGGAGGTACGAGCAGTACTTC.

J is TRBJ2-3 and V is TRBV7-9; D is perhaps TRBD1 or TRBD2 (5 bases each). The CDR3 is 12 amino acids. Trimming took 3 bases from V and 11 from J, leaving 12 bases between them. Germline CDR1 reads SEHNR; CDR2 reads FQNEAQ (reference sequence). The CDR3: CASSLPGRKQYF. In nucleotides, the CDR3 is TGTGCCAGCAGCTTGCCGGGACGGAAGCAGTATTTT. Variable domain in full (rest from reference TRBV7-9 and TRBJ2-3): DTGVSQNPRHKITKRGQNVTFRCDPISEHNRLYWYRQTLGQGPEFLTYFQNEAQLEKSRLLSDRFSAERPKGSFSTLEIQRTEQGDSAMYLCASSLPGRKQYFGPGTRLTVL.

This chain uses TRBV11-2 with TRBJ2-1; D unclear. There are 12 residues in the CDR3. Trimming pared 8 bases from V and 6 bases from J, leaving 11 bases between. The V gene's germline CDR1 is SGHAT and CDR2 FQNNGV. The CDR3 here is CASGPAANEQFF. In DNA form, the CDR3 reads TGTGCCAGCGGCCCGGCGGCCAATGAGCAGTTCTTC.

This sequence joins TRBV5-6 and TRBJ1-2; D gene ambiguous. Germline V gene lookup returns CDR1 SGHDT and CDR2 YYEEEE. CDR3 size: 11 residues. The ends were cut back, 3 bases at V and 8 bases at J, with 8 bases in the middle. The CDR3 loop is CASSYLLGYTF. DNA for the CDR3: TGTGCCAGCAGCTACCTCCTCGGCTACACCTTC.

V is TRBV30 and J is TRBJ2-3; D possibly matches TRBD1 or TRBD2 (5 bases each). Trimming pared 3 bases from V and 6 bases from J, leaving 7 bases between. Per the germline V gene, CDR1 is GTSNPN and CDR2 is SVGIG (reference sequence). The CDR3 runs to 11 residues. CDR3: CAWSEGDTQYF. DNA of the CDR3: TGTGCCTGGAGCGAGGGGGATACGCAGTATTTT.

The chain is built from TRBV7-9 and TRBJ1-2, with D tentatively TRBD1 (6 bases). This CDR3 is built from 10 residues. Germline loops: CDR1 SEHNR, CDR2 FQNEAQ (reference sequence). The CDR3 here is CATGARGYTF. Written as DNA, the CDR3 is TGTGCAACGGGGGCGAGAGGCTACACCTTC.

This sequence joins TRBV7-9 and TRBJ1-2; the D gene is possibly TRBD1 (5 bases). Germline V gene data show CDR1 as SEHNR and CDR2 as FQNEAQ (reference sequence). CDR3 length equals 14 residues. With 2 bases removed from V and 8 bases from J, the gap between germline ends came to 15 bases. The CDR3 is CASSLQQGRSGYTF. Written as DNA, the CDR3 is TGTGCCAGCAGCTTACAGCAGGGAAGAAGCGGCTACACCTTC. The full variable domain, its missing parts supplied by reference TRBV7-9 and TRBJ1-2, is DTGVSQNPRHKITKRGQNVTFRCDPISEHNRLYWYRQTLGQGPEFLTYFQNEAQLEKSRLLSDRFSAERPKGSFSTLEIQRTEQGDSAMYLCASSLQQGRSGYTFGSGTRLTVV.